The clone carrying this T cell receptor (beta chain) was observed a handful of times. The data were obtained in a study of cytotoxic CD8 clonotypes in ibrutinib-treated CLL. Germline V gives CDR1 GTSNPN, CDR2 SVGIG (reference sequence). The CDR3 loop spans 16 amino acids. Trimming removed 2 bases from V and 8 bases from J, with 24 bases in between. Using immunoSEQ multiplex PCR, the repertoire was profiled, and TCRdb retains in-frame clones only, with some absent. The table includes 110,000 or so clones, approximately 58% detected once. The rearrangement links TRBV30 to TRBJ1-2, with a weak D call TRBD1 (6 bases). The sequence was collected from a human donor with chronic lymphocytic leukemia. The specimen comprised PBMCs, sampled after 24 months of ibrutinib treatment. The CDR3 sequence is CAWSSGAQGRLLGYTF. The CDR3 DNA reads as TGTGCCTGGAGTAGCGGAGCCCAGGGGCGGTTATTGGGCTACACCTTC.